This T cell receptor beta chain derives from a study of blood T cell repertoires in COVID-19. In the study overall: Nucleic acid was either cDNA or gDNA, and it came from T cells, B-cell-depleted T cells, or PBMCs.

How the authors handled the data: It was from reference gene primer amplification that nucleated cell counts were estimated. Here immunoSEQ multiplex PCR was the method, and the copy in TCRdb shows in-frame clones only, minus some. V, J and clone size reflect that table, while D and trimming were determined from the DNA. The sample shows 150,000 or so clones, about four fifths of them seen only once. CDR3 size: 16 residues. After removal of 4 bases from V and 7 bases from J, the junction contained 6 bases not matched to a gene. In germline, CDR1 is SGHDN, CDR2 FVKESK. The chain uses TRBV14 and TRBJ2-2, with 13 bases matching TRBD2. The clonotype originates from a human donor with acute or convalescent COVID-19. The donor label of this sample is uncertain. The specimen was peripheral blood. The CDR3 region is CASSPWTSGGGGELFF. In DNA, the CDR3 is TGTGCCAGCAGCCCGTGGACTAGCGGGGGCGGCGGGGAGCTGTTTTTT.